These 15 T cell receptor beta chains share one sample of origin, sequenced in a study of cytomegalovirus exposure and HLA in healthy donors. 13 Jbeta primers and 60 Vbeta primers were used for the PCR. Only in-frame clones appear in the TCRdb table, and some are missing; sequencing was by immunoSEQ multiplex PCR. Altogether 180,000 or so clones are present, about 79% being singletons, with the ten largest covering over 12%. Sample: PBMCs. All receptors come from a man aged 50 to 59 in good health and CMV-seropositive.

The genes are TRBV28 and TRBJ2-5, with D tentatively TRBD2 (5 bases). CDR3 length equals 15 residues. The V end lost 2 bases, the J end lost 3 bases, and 13 bases lay between the germline ends. CDR1 is MDHEN, CDR2 SYDVKM, per germline. The CDR3 is CASSLGDGGEETQYF. CDR3 DNA sequence: TGTGCCAGCAGTTTAGGAGACGGAGGAGAAGAGACCCAGTACTTC.

The chain is built from TRBV4-1 and TRBJ1-1, with a weak D call TRBD1 (5 bases). Between the trimmed V and J ends, which lost 4 bases and 1 base, there was a span of 22 bases. CDR1 is MGHRA and CDR2 is YSYEKL in the germline V gene. This CDR3 contains 18 residues. The CDR3 here is CASSPYTPGLHTNTEAFF. Written as DNA, the CDR3 is TGCGCCAGCAGCCCCTATACCCCGGGACTTCACACGAACACTGAAGCTTTCTTT.

V gene TRBV7-3 combines with J gene TRBJ1-6; 8 bases line up with TRBD1. The V gene end was trimmed by 4 bases and the J gene end by 10 bases; junction bases not matched to a gene: 6. The V gene's germline CDR1 is SGHTA and CDR2 FQGTGA. The CDR3 runs to 14 residues. The CDR3 region has the DNA TGTGCCAGCAGCTCAACAGGGGGTTTGTCACCCCTCCACTTT. It codes for CASSSTGGLSPLHF. The full variable domain, its missing parts supplied by reference TRBV7-3 and TRBJ1-6, is GAGVSQTPSNKVTEKGKYVELRCDPISGHTALYWYRQSLGQGPEFLIYFQGTGAADDSGLPNDRFFAVRPEGSVSTLKIQRTERGDSAVYLCASSSTGGLSPLHFGNGTRLTVT.

This clone was counted once. The gene calls are TRBV28 and TRBJ2-7, with 10 nucleotides matching TRBD2. The trim removed 8 bases at V and 0 bases at J, leaving 7 bases unmatched. Germline CDR1 reads MDHEN; CDR2 reads SYDVKM. The CDR3 has 15 residues. The chain's CDR3 is CASSELAGSSYEQYF. The CDR3 nucleotides read TGTGCCAGCTCTGAACTAGCGGGGAGCTCCTACGAGCAGTACTTC. The full variable domain, in which reference TRBV28 and TRBJ2-7 provide the parts outside the CDR3, is DVKVTQSSRYLVKRTGEKVFLECVQDMDHENMFWYRQDPGLGLRLIYFSYDVKMKEKGDIPEGYSVSREKKERFSLILESASTNQTSMYLCASSELAGSSYEQYFGPGTRLTVT.

The chain couples TRBV11-1 to TRBJ2-7; D gene unclear. CDR1 and CDR2 (germline): SGHAT, FQDESV (reference sequence). V was shortened by 2 bases and J by 0 bases, with 8 bases between the two germline ends. The CDR3 length is 14 residues. The CDR3 DNA reads TGTGCCAGCAGCTTAACTGGAGCCTCCTACGAGCAGTACTTC. Translating it yields CASSLTGASYEQYF.

A single count supports this clone. The chain recombines TRBV7-2 with TRBJ1-1, with 9 nucleotides matching TRBD1. Trimming took 5 bases from V and 5 from J; bases not matched to a gene: 9. The CDR3 contains 15 residues. Germline CDR1 is SGHTA and CDR2 is FQGNSA. CDR3 amino acids: CASSLQGASMTEAFF. CDR3 coding DNA: TGTGCCAGCAGCCTACAGGGGGCGAGTATGACTGAAGCTTTCTTT.

On this clone itself: Other nucleotide sequences from this sample produce the same CDR3. The genes are TRBV28 and TRBJ1-2; D might be TRBD1 (6 bases). V was shortened by 6 bases and J by 2 bases, with 10 bases between the two germline ends. The CDR3 runs to 13 residues. The germline V gene encodes CDR1 MDHEN and CDR2 SYDVKM. CDR3 sequence (DNA): TGTGCCAGCAGCCTAGGACAGAACTATGGCTACACCTTC. Translating gives CASSLGQNYGYTF.

J is TRBJ1-2 and V is TRBV28; possibly TRBD1 for D (6 bases). The V and J ends lost 4 bases and 8 bases respectively, with 17 bases between them. The CDR3 covers 14 residues. Germline V gene lookup returns CDR1 MDHEN and CDR2 SYDVKM. CDR3 residues: CASSSPPGVLGYTF. The CDR3 DNA sequence: TGTGCCAGCAGTTCACCTCCAGGGGTGTTGGGCTACACCTTC.

This clone was picked up a small number of times. The gene calls are TRBV7-2 and TRBJ1-2; a possible D gene is TRBD1 (6 bases). Trimming stripped 0 bases from V and 8 bases from J, with 19 bases between. Per germline, CDR1 SGHTA and CDR2 FQGNSA. The CDR3 contains 16 residues. The CDR3 sequence: CASSLASIPQGGGYTF. The CDR3 coding sequence is TGTGCCAGCAGCTTAGCTTCAATCCCACAGGGTGGCGGCTACACCTTC.

This chain links TRBV10-2 with TRBJ2-1; D gene uncertain. The CDR3 has 15 amino acids. V dropped 2 bases and J dropped 0 bases, with 8 bases sitting between them. In germline, CDR1 is WSHSY, CDR2 SAAADI. CDR3 DNA: TGCGCCAGCAGTGAGCAACAGTACTCCTACAATGAGCAGTTCTTC. It yields the protein CASSEQQYSYNEQFF.

This clone was picked up one time. This rearrangement joins TRBV2 to TRBJ2-3, with 12 bases identical to TRBD2. V was pared by 6 bases and J by 4 bases, with 5 bases of the junction left unmatched. Germline assignment: CDR1 SNHLY and CDR2 FYNNEI. The CDR3 is made up of 15 amino acids. CDR3 residues: CASSTTSGGADTQYF. The DNA of the CDR3 is TGTGCCAGCAGCACGACTAGCGGGGGCGCAGATACGCAGTATTTT.

The chain has TRBV4-3 and TRBJ2-3; 7 bases line up with TRBD2. The trim removed 4 bases at V and 0 bases at J, leaving 13 bases unmatched. Germline CDR1 is LGHNA and CDR2 is YSLEER. The CDR3 length is 18 residues. CDR3 region: CASSPGPSGAPSTDTQYF. CDR3 in DNA: TGCGCCAGCAGCCCTGGGCCTAGCGGTGCACCGAGCACAGATACGCAGTATTTT.

The table lists this clone with many counts. This rearrangement joins TRBV4-3 to TRBJ1-2, with 7 bases lining up with TRBD1. The germline CDR1 and CDR2 sequences are LGHNA and YSLEER. J was trimmed by 5 bases and V by 4 bases; bases with no gene match: 16. The CDR3 is made up of 17 amino acids. CDR3 coding DNA: TGCGCCAGCAGCCTCGGCGGACGCAGGGGGAAAACTTATGGCTACACCTTC. This encodes CASSLGGRRGKTYGYTF.

The chain carries TRBV7-3 and TRBJ1-1, with D hard to call. The CDR3 sequence is 15 residues long. Germline V lookup: CDR1 SGHTA, CDR2 FQGTGA. V lost 1 base, J lost 1 base, and 10 bases lay in between. The CDR3 is CASSLIQQPNTEAFF. The DNA for the CDR3 is TGTGCCAGCAGCTTAATTCAACAGCCGAACACTGAAGCTTTCTTT.

This clone showed up just a few times. The J gene is TRBJ2-3, the V gene TRBV5-1; TRBD2 is a possible D gene (7 bases). V was pared by 2 bases and J by 1 base, with 14 bases between. Germline CDR1 SGHRS, CDR2 YFSETQ. CDR3 length equals 16 residues. The CDR3 loop reads CASSFNREGGTDTQYF. CDR3 nucleotide sequence: TGCGCCAGCAGCTTTAACAGGGAGGGGGGCACAGATACGCAGTATTTT.